The clone carrying this TCR beta chain has at least ten counts. Its specificity is not known. The data are from a study of breast tumors, draining lymph nodes, adjacent tissues. The CDR3 consists of 13 residues. From germline, CDR1 is ENHRY and CDR2 SYGVKD. Trimming pared 2 bases from V and 3 bases from J, leaving 7 bases between. MiXCR, applied by TCRdb to the multiplex PCR reads, yields one record per CDR3 protein. The sample consists of about 180,000 distinct CDR3 sequences, around a third of them appearing once. The study, taken as a whole, reports: Most tumor T cells seemingly derive from lymph node, then expand in tumor. Tumor repertoires ranked between lymph nodes and nontumor tissue in diversity, with V and J gene preferences. Compared with basal-like, luminal-like tumors shared significantly more repertoire with nontumor tissue.

Samples came from axillary lymph nodes draining the breast cancer. The receptor's source is a female donor with breast cancer. Some clones in this sample may be carry-over from other donors' samples. The material sequenced was axillary lymph node tissue. The chain joins TRBV10-3 to TRBJ2-5; unclear D gene. Written as DNA, the CDR3 is TGTGCCATCAGTGAGCGGGTGGAAGAGACCCAGTACTTC. Protein product: CAISERVEETQYF.